Described below is a single TCR beta chain sequence and its context. Its antigen is still unknown. This may be a read error, as it is one base from a much larger clone. The sample belongs to a study of post-analysis software for immune sequencing data (dated by TCRdb to about 2015). Background for the entire study: The recorded disease courses included relapsing-remitting, secondary progressive and progressive-relapsing multiple sclerosis, and some patients had no subtype annotation. The patient repertoires were compared against some twelve previously published healthy control repertoires obtained from donors aged 6 to 25 years. A subset of samples was prepared in parallel using single-end sample barcoding, then pooled and co-amplified after Illumina adapter ligation.

To demonstrate the VDJtools post-analysis software, TCR beta repertoires were profiled from the peripheral blood of 13 young patients with multiple sclerosis. Multiple sclerosis patients were children and adolescents aged about 6 to 15 years. On the study overall, not on this receptor specifically: When samples were clustered directly using the F measure, samples prepared in the same batch co-clustered strongly, which prompted a batch-effect correction. The multiple sclerosis patient group was slightly younger than the control group. Compared with controls, multiple sclerosis patients had significantly lower normalized Chao1 diversity, a finding suggesting substantial peripheral T-cell clonal expansion.

Library method: PCR. The instrument given in TCRdb is Illumina HiSeq 2500. To reduce PCR and sequencing biases, unique molecular identifiers were incorporated into the TCR beta cDNA libraries. Per 1 to 10 million input T cells, roughly 500,000 cDNA molecules were obtained, such that each molecule approximated one T cell. Patient libraries were prepared and sequenced with the same protocol used for the earlier healthy control dataset. Samples belonging to the same batch were prepared together, multiplexed and sequenced on a shared HiSeq lane. Per the source publication's procedure: Raw barcoded reads were processed with MIGEC, and single-read molecular identifier groups were discarded before consensus assembly and CDR3 extraction. Clonotype tables were post-analysed with VDJtools, and diversity was normalized by down-sampling all datasets to the smallest sample size. In repertoire overlap clustering, CDR3 amino acid sequences, but not nucleotide sequences, were matched to correct batch-related cross-sample contamination. TCRdb cleaned the public reads at Q25 with fastp, built clones with MiXCR and kept in-frame beta chains. Entries that share a CDR3 protein sequence are merged under the most common genes and DNA. The V and J calls shown here were made by TCRdb, not taken from the authors' results. The sample table records some 260,000 distinct CDR3 sequences; 36% of these occur just once. Around 4.7% of the sample belongs to the ten largest clones.

This sequence was found in a girl between 5 and 17 years old with multiple sclerosis. Sample: blood.

The DNA sequence reads TGTGCCAGCAGTGTAAACCACCCGCGGGAGACCCAGTACTTC. The resulting protein is CASSVNHPRETQYF. This chain is built from TRBV2 and TRBJ2-5, with the D gene call left open. Spanning cysteine to phenylalanine, the CDR3 consists of 14 amino acids. Only the CDR3 region is kept as DNA, spanning 42 bases read in frame from base 1. Via the germline V gene, CDR1 is SNHLY and CDR2 FYNNEI. The V end loses 4 bases and the J end loses 5 bases, and a stretch of 14 bases separates them. Reference TRBV2 and TRBJ2-5 proteins supply the regions before and after the CDR3; the full variable domain is: EPEVTQTPSHQVTQMGQEVILRCVPISNHLYFYWYRQILGQKVEFLVSFYNNEISEKSEIFDDQFSVERPDGSNFTLKIRSTKLEDSAMYFCASSVNHPRETQYFGPGTRLLVL.